What follows are 9 T cell receptor beta chains derived from one specimen sequenced in a study of shared clonotypes between healthy human individuals. Only in-frame clones appear in the TCRdb table, and some are missing; sequencing was by immunoSEQ multiplex PCR. The profile covers approximately 980,000 clones, with 76% appearing a single time and approximately 1.5% taken by the ten largest. The sample consisted of memory CD4+ T cells sorted from blood. Subset in this sample: CD45RA-negative fraction. Source of these receptors: a man between 18 and 35 years old in good health.

The chain uses TRBV18 and TRBJ2-2; TRBD1 agrees at 8 bases. V trimming: 4 bases; J trimming: 1 base; junction bases outside the gene matches: 2. The CDR3 covers 15 residues. The germline V gene encodes CDR1 KGHSH and CDR2 LQKENI. CDR3 coding DNA: TGTGCCAGCTCACGACAGGGGATGAACACCGGGGAGCTGTTTTTT. Amino acids: CASSRQGMNTGELFF.

V usage is TRBV2 and J usage is TRBJ2-1; D might be TRBD2 (6 bases). CDR3 length: 15 residues. Trimming shortened V by 4 bases and J by 6 bases, and 16 bases separated the two germline ends. In germline, CDR1 is SNHLY, CDR2 FYNNEI. The CDR3 loop is CASSGNGGFFNEQFF. CDR3 nucleotide sequence: TGTGCCAGCAGTGGTAACGGGGGATTCTTCAATGAGCAGTTCTTC.

As for this clone: Other DNA sequences from this sample encode an identical CDR3 as well. V is TRBV6-5 and J is TRBJ2-7; no reliable D call. Germline lookup yields CDR1 MNHEY and CDR2 SVGAGI. The CDR3 contains 13 residues. Between the trimmed V and J ends, which lost 6 bases and 0 bases, there was a span of 9 bases. The CDR3 is CASSPSGSYEQYF. The DNA of the CDR3 is TGTGCCAGCAGCCCCTCGGGCTCCTACGAGCAGTACTTC.

The chain employs TRBV11-2 and TRBJ2-2; 8 bases line up with TRBD1. CDR3 length: 15 residues. Trimming at V came to 3 bases and at J to 10 bases, leaving 10 bases not matched to a gene. CDR1 and CDR2 from the germline V gene are SGHAT and FQNNGV. CDR3 sequence: CASSFGQGKSEELFF. CDR3 bases: TGTGCCAGCAGCTTTGGACAGGGCAAGTCCGAGGAGCTGTTTTTT.

The chain combines TRBV7-9 with TRBJ2-2; no clear D. Germline V gene sequence: CDR1 SEHNR, CDR2 FQNEAQ (reference sequence). Trimming removed 5 bases from V and 3 bases from J, with 16 bases in between. CDR3 size: 16 residues. The CDR3 sequence is CASSAAELGYTGELFF. In nucleotides, the CDR3 is TGTGCCAGCAGCGCGGCGGAGCTCGGGTACACCGGGGAGCTGTTTTTT.

This clone has a handful of counts. The chain joins TRBV21-1 to TRBJ1-3. TRBV21-1 is recorded as a pseudogene. The CDR3 is 16 amino acids. CDR3 protein: CASSKVRPFSGNTIYF. CDR3 in DNA: TGTGCCAGCAGCAAAGTTCGCCCATTCTCTGGAAACACCATATATTTT.

This chain uses TRBV19 with TRBJ2-7; no clear D gene. Per germline, CDR1 LNHDA and CDR2 SQIVND (reference sequence). The CDR3 has 15 amino acids. V was clipped by 5 bases and J by 2 bases, with 16 bases between them. The CDR3 loop reads CASSASFGITYEQYF. CDR3 DNA sequence: TGTGCCAGTAGTGCCTCTTTCGGTATAACCTACGAGCAGTACTTC.

This sequence joins TRBV29-1 and TRBJ2-1, with 8 positions matching TRBD2. J was trimmed by 1 base and V by 2 bases; bases with no gene match: 1. Looked up from germline, CDR1 is SQVTM and CDR2 is ANQGSEA. The CDR3 totals 14 residues. This chain's CDR3 is CSVERGRSYNEQFF. As DNA, the CDR3 is TGCAGCGTTGAACGCGGGAGGTCCTACAATGAGCAGTTCTTC.

V usage is TRBV6-1 and J usage is TRBJ2-1; D is perhaps TRBD2 (5 bases). The CDR3 spans 14 residues. Trimming left V 7 bases short and J 7 bases short, with 17 bases between. Per the germline V gene, CDR1 is MNHNS and CDR2 is SASEGT. The CDR3 sequence is CASIMDLAGNEQFF. Here the CDR3 DNA reads TGTGCCAGCATCATGGACCTAGCCGGAAATGAGCAGTTCTTC.